This record looks at one T cell receptor (beta chain) sequence and its context. This record comes from a study of sequential checkpoint blockade in melanoma. About the research overall: First-line arms were nivolumab then ipilimumab, or the reverse, randomized 1:1.

Treatment: randomized to nivolumab then ipilimumab (arm A) or the reverse (arm B). DNA-damaging chemotherapy had not been given to any patient beforehand. PBMC sorting kept live CD3+CD8+ cells without CD19 or CD56. Here immunoSEQ multiplex PCR was the method, and the copy in TCRdb shows in-frame clones only, minus some. The table lists some 25,000 clones, 70% to 85% of them singletons. This CDR3 comprises 16 residues. The V gene's germline CDR1 is SGDLS and CDR2 YYNGEE. V was cut by 3 bases and J by 5 bases, with 20 bases left in between. The rearrangement joins TRBV9 to TRBJ2-5; tentative D call: TRBD1 (5 bases). The sequence came from a human donor with melanoma. The source was CD8+ T cells sorted from blood (inferred from file names), collected from a patient given nivolumab and ipilimumab in sequence. The CDR3 nucleotides read TGTGCCAGCAGCGCCGAACCCCAGGGTTTGTGGGAGACCCAGTACTTC. Translation: CASSAEPQGLWETQYF.